Only a few counts were recorded for the clone carrying this T cell receptor (beta chain). V gave up 6 bases and J gave up 5 bases, with 8 bases separating them. The length of the CDR3 is 12 residues. Per the germline V gene, CDR1 is MNHNY and CDR2 is SVGAGI (reference sequence). This specimen comes from a study of CD8 T cells in ankylosing spondylitis. MiXCR was run by TCRdb on the 5' RACE reads, yielding one entry per CDR3 protein. The sample holds 300,000 to 350,000 distinct CDR3 sequences, less than 25% seen once. This chain joins TRBV6-6 and TRBJ1-5; a possible D gene is TRBD1 (5 bases). This receptor was taken from a female donor with ankylosing spondylitis or in good health (not recorded which). Sequenced material: blood, either unsorted or a sorted T cell fraction (not recorded which). For the CDR3, the DNA is TGTGCCAGCAGCTCAGGGTATCAGCCCCAGCATTTT. Residues: CASSSGYQPQHF.